This TCR beta chain was observed in a study of blood T cell repertoires in COVID-19 (dated by TCRdb to 2020 to 2022). Notes on the research overall: The collaborator samples originated in the United States, Italy and Spain and spanned the acute and convalescent phases of COVID-19. HLA class I and class II types, where available, came from metadata supplied by the sample provider rather than from assay-based typing. The prospective study material was composed of cDNA or gDNA derived from T cells, B-cell-depleted T cells, or PBMCs. The repertoires were released in a freely available public database intended as a resource for research on the immune response to SARS-CoV-2. The sample metadata nearly always contained a de-identified subject ID, COVID-19 status, age in years and sex. The samples were drawn from the first 160 participants of the ongoing ImmuneRACE study and from over 950 subjects provided by 6 global collaborators. The dataset comprised deeply sampled blood TCRbeta repertoires from subjects exposed to, actively infected with, or recovered from COVID-19. The investigation overall reported the following: Clinical and demographic metadata were provided uncurated, with the amount varying by source and participant.

V sheds 1 base and J sheds 4 bases, leaving 8 bases between their ends. The CDR3, cysteine through phenylalanine, is 14 amino acids long. Of the read, only the CDR3 DNA is kept; its 42 bases are in frame from base 1. CDR1 is given as LNHNV and CDR2 as YYDKDF, both from the germline V gene (reference sequence). Each collaborating institution followed its own protocols to collect whole blood in K2EDTA tubes. For TCRbeta analysis, collaborators shipped samples in one of three forms: frozen whole blood, isolated PBMCs, or DNA extracted from either of those sample types. TCRbeta CDR3 regions were amplified from genomic DNA using the immunoSEQ Assay, a bias-controlled multiplex PCR. Per the source publication's procedure: The number of nucleated cells in each sample was estimated by amplification of reference gene primers within the assay. To quantify the absolute abundance of each unique TCRbeta CDR3 rearrangement, sequence reads were collapsed and filtered. Productive Simpson clonality was computed per sample as the square root of Simpson's diversity index over productive rearrangements. Here the immuneACCESS table is served through TCRdb, limited to in-frame sequences with V and J called. Missing clones are a known gap in these copies; in checked studies unresolved V genes cover under half, and the rest lacks a known reason. Clone size and V and J calls were adopted from that table, with D and trimming inferred from the DNA. The sample profile shows hundreds of thousands of clones; around 80% of them were found once. About a sixth of the sample rests with the top ten.

This clone was observed once. This clone's antigen is unknown. Qualities for individual bases were not recorded, and no much larger clone is one base off. The sequence is built from TRBV15 and TRBJ1-3; perhaps TRBD1 is the D gene, with 5 bases matching. The sample taken for sequencing was peripheral blood. This receptor was identified in a woman over 75 with active or convalescent COVID-19. The DNA sequence is as follows: TGTGCCACCAGCAGAGGACAGCAAGGAAACACCATATATTTT. This is translated as CATSRGQQGNTIYF.